These 16 T cell receptor beta chains originate from one sample sequenced in a study of glioma-infiltrating T cells after dendritic cell vaccination. The sample's time point: after dendritic cell vaccination, including at tumor progression/relapse. The protocol was immunoSEQ multiplex PCR, while the TCRdb copy is restricted to in-frame clones and leaves out a portion. The sample carries some 91,000 clones, approximately 75% recorded once. The starting material was blood, obtained after dendritic cell vaccination. Receptors originate from a human donor with glioblastoma.

This chain connects TRBV2 to TRBJ1-3; D is unclear. The CDR3 is 14 residues long. The ends were cut back, 1 base at V and 0 bases at J, with 4 bases in the middle. Germline CDR1 reads SNHLY; CDR2 reads FYNNEI. CDR3 DNA: TGTGCCAGCAGTGAAGGACTCTCTGGAAACACCATATATTTT. This sequence encodes CASSEGLSGNTIYF.

The chain has TRBV19 and TRBJ2-1, with 11 bases matching TRBD2. CDR1 and CDR2 (germline): LNHDA, SQIVND (reference sequence). The CDR3 consists of 18 residues. V shed 5 bases, J shed 2 bases, and the junction held 11 bases outside the gene matches. This chain's CDR3 is CASSSAPGLAATYNEQFF. DNA of the CDR3: TGTGCCAGTAGTTCCGCTCCGGGACTAGCGGCTACCTACAATGAGCAGTTCTTC.

V is TRBV6-5 and J is TRBJ1-2; D is undetermined. In germline, CDR1 is MNHEY, CDR2 SVGAGI. The CDR3 length is 14 residues. Trimming shortened V by 6 bases and J by 2 bases, and 13 bases separated the two germline ends. This CDR3 reads CASSLRGTNYGYTF. CDR3 coding DNA: TGTGCCAGCAGCTTGCGAGGAACCAACTATGGCTACACCTTC.

V and J are TRBV18 and TRBJ2-1, with D maybe TRBD2 (6 bases). Germline V gene lookup returns CDR1 KGHSH and CDR2 LQKENI. V gave up 2 bases and J gave up 7 bases, with 15 bases separating them. CDR3 length: 15 residues. CDR3 region: CASSPMVGGTNEQFF. CDR3 bases: TGTGCCAGCTCACCAATGGTGGGAGGTACAAATGAGCAGTTCTTC.

In its sample, this clone was seen once. The V and J genes are TRBV29-1 and TRBJ2-3, with 8 bases matching TRBD2. In germline, CDR1 is SQVTM, CDR2 ANQGSEA. V lost 7 bases and J lost 8; bases outside the gene matches: 11. The CDR3 has 13 residues. The CDR3, as DNA: TGCAGCGCCTCGGGGGGGCGTATCGGTACGCAGTATTTT. This codes for CSASGGRIGTQYF.

CDR3 bases: TGTGCCAGCAGCGAGACTAGCGGAAACTACGAGCAGTACGTC. Protein: CASSETSGNYEQYV. The gene calls are TRBV6-1 and TRBJ2-7; 9 bases are shared with TRBD2. CDR1 and CDR2 from the germline V gene are MNHNS and SASEGT. The CDR3 totals 14 residues. V trimming: 6 bases; J trimming: 3 bases; junction bases outside the gene matches: 6.

The chain links TRBV27 to TRBJ1-2; D might be TRBD1 (6 bases). Germline V gene sequence: CDR1 MNHEY, CDR2 SMNVEV (reference sequence). This CDR3 is 12 amino acids long. Trimming cost V 5 bases and J 8 bases, with 12 bases left between them. The CDR3 DNA follows: TGTGCCAGCAGTCCCCTCAGGGGAGGCTACACCTTC. The encoded protein is CASSPLRGGYTF.

The chain carries TRBV19 and TRBJ2-1; maybe TRBD2 (6 bases). V was pared by 7 bases and J by 6 bases, with 22 bases between. This CDR3 contains 16 residues. Germline CDR1 and CDR2: LNHDA and SQIVND (reference sequence). This chain's CDR3 is CASKGGLTRGLNEQFF. In DNA, the CDR3 is TGTGCCAGTAAAGGTGGACTCACGCGGGGTCTCAATGAGCAGTTCTTC.

The rearrangement uses TRBV19 and TRBJ1-5, with D hard to call. The germline gives CDR1 LNHDA, CDR2 SQIVND (reference sequence). The CDR3 runs to 14 residues. V was clipped by 3 bases and J by 5 bases, with 11 bases between them. The CDR3 sequence: CASSITSGDQPQHF. The DNA for the CDR3 is TGTGCCAGTAGTATTACCTCTGGAGATCAGCCCCAGCATTTT.

This chain connects TRBV4-1 to TRBJ2-2, with 8 bases aligning to TRBD1. CDR3 length equals 15 residues. V was pared by 4 bases and J by 3 bases, with 4 bases of the junction left unmatched. Germline values: CDR1 MGHRA, CDR2 YSYEKL. The CDR3 spells CASSRRGHDTGELFF. The CDR3 nucleotides read TGCGCCAGCAGCCGCAGGGGGCATGACACCGGGGAGCTGTTTTTT.

The gene calls are TRBV6-5 and TRBJ2-1, with TRBD2 matching 11 bases. Per germline, CDR1 MNHEY and CDR2 SVGAGI. Unmatched junction bases numbered 2, after V lost 2 bases and J lost 2 bases. This CDR3 region has 16 residues. The chain's CDR3 is CASSYTSGRAYNEQFF. The CDR3 coding sequence is TGTGCCAGCAGTTACACTAGCGGGAGAGCCTACAATGAGCAGTTCTTC.

The chain carries TRBV7-2 and TRBJ1-5, with 7 nucleotides matching TRBD1. The CDR3 loop spans 15 amino acids. Trimming at V came to 5 bases and at J to 3 bases, leaving 7 bases not matched to a gene. The germline V gene encodes CDR1 SGHTA and CDR2 FQGNSA. Here the CDR3 reads CASSPNRGPNQPQHF. The DNA of the CDR3 is TGTGCCAGCAGCCCGAACAGGGGTCCCAATCAGCCCCAGCATTTT.

This clone was seen only once. The chain links TRBV2 to TRBJ1-1; TRBD1 is a possible D gene (6 bases). The CDR3 totals 12 residues. V gave up 8 bases and J gave up 1 base, with 8 bases separating them. Germline V gives CDR1 SNHLY, CDR2 FYNNEI. The DNA for the CDR3 is TGTGCCAGCGTGGGACAGAACACTGAAGCTTTCTTT. This gives the protein CASVGQNTEAFF.

The rearrangement joins TRBV7-9 to TRBJ2-7; D is undetermined. The CDR3 is 13 residues long. Germline values: CDR1 SEHNR, CDR2 FQNEAQ (reference sequence). V lost 4 bases to trimming and J lost 0 bases, with 7 bases between them. The CDR3 loop is CASSYENSYEQYF. In DNA form, the CDR3 reads TGTGCCAGCAGCTACGAGAACTCCTACGAGCAGTACTTC.

The V gene is TRBV1, the J gene TRBJ1-2; the table names TRBD1, a call not compared with the DNA. TRBV1 is termed a pseudogene. The CDR3 runs to 15 residues. As DNA, the CDR3 is TGCACCAGCAGCCAATACCGGACAGGGGTTTATGGCTACACCTTC. Translation: CTSSQYRTGVYGYTF.

Worth noting for this clone: The junction departs from the called germline gene at one end, perhaps through a read error. The genes are TRBV7-2 and TRBJ1-2; TRBD1 matches at 7 bases. Per germline, CDR1 SGHTA and CDR2 FQGNSA. This CDR3 comprises 13 residues. DNA for the CDR3: TGTGCCAGCACCTTACAGGGGTTCTATGGCTACACCTTC. Its protein product is CASTLQGFYGYTF. Full variable domain (missing parts from reference TRBV7-2 and TRBJ1-2): GAGVSQSPSNKVTEKGKDVELRCDPISGHTALYWYRQSLGQGLEFLIYFQGNSAPDKSGLPSDRFSAERTGGSVSTLTIQRTQQEDSAVYLCASTLQGFYGYTFGSGTRLTVV.